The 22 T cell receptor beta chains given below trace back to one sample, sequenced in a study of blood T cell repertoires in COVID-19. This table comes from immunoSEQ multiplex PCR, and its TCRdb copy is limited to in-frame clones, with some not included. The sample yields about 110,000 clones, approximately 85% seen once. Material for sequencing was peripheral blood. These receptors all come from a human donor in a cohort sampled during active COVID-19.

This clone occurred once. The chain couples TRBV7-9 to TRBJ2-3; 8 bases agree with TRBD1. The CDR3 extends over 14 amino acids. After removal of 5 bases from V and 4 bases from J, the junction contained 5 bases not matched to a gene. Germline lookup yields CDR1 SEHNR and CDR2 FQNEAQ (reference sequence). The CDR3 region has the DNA TGTGCCAGCAGCCTAGGACAGGGCCCAGATACGCAGTATTTT. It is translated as CASSLGQGPDTQYF.

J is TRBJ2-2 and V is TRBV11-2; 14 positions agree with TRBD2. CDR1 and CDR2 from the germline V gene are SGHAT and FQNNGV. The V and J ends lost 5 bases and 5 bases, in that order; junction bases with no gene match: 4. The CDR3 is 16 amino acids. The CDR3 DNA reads TGTGCCAGCAGCAGACTAGCGGGAGGGCTGACCGGGGAGCTGTTTTTT. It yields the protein CASSRLAGGLTGELFF.

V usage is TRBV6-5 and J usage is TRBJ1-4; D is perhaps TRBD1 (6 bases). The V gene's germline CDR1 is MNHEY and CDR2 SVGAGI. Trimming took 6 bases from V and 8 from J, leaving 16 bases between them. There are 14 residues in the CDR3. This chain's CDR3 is CASRGAGGDEKLFF. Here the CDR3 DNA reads TGTGCCAGCAGGGGGGCCGGAGGAGACGAAAAACTGTTTTTT.

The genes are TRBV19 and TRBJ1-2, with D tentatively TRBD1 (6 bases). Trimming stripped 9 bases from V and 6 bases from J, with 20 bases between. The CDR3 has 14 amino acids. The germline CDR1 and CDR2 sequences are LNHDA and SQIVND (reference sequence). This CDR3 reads CASKYRPQGNGYTF. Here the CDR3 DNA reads TGTGCCAGCAAGTATCGGCCACAGGGAAATGGCTACACCTTC.

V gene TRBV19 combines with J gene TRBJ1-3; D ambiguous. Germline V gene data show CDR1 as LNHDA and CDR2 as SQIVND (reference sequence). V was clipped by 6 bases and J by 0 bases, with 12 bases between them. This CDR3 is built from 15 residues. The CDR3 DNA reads TGTGCCAGTAGCATACTTCAGTCCTCTGGAAACACCATATATTTT. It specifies CASSILQSSGNTIYF.

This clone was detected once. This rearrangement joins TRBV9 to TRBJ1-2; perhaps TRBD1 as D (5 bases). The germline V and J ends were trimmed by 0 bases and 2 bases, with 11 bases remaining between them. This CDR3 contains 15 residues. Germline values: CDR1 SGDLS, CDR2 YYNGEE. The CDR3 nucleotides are TGTGCCAGCAGCGTAGGGACGACAGACAACTATGGCTACACCTTC. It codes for CASSVGTTDNYGYTF.

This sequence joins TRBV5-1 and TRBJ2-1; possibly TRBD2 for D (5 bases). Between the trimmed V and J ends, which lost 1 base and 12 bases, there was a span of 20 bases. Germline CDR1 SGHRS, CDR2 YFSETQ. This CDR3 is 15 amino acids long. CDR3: CASSLFRSGVEGQFF. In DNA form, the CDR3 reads TGCGCCAGCAGCTTGTTCAGGAGCGGTGTTGAGGGGCAGTTCTTC.

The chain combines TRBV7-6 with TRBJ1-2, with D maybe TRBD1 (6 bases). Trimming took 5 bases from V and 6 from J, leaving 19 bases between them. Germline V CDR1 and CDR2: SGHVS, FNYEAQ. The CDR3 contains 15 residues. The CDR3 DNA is TGTGCCAGCAGCCCGAGCGTAGGCAGGGGTGATGGCTACACCTTC. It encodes CASSPSVGRGDGYTF.

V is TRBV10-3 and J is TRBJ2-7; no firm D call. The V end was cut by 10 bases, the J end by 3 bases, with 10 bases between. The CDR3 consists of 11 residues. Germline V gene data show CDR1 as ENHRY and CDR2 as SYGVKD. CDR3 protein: CATLTNYEQYF. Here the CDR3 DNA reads TGTGCCACCCTAACGAACTACGAGCAGTACTTC.

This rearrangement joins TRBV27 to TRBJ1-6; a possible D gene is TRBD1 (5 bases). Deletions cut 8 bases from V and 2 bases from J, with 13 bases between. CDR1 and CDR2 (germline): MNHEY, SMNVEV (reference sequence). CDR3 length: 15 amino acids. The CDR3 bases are TGTGCCAGCGCTGGGCCACAGGCCTATAATTCACCCCTCCACTTT. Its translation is CASAGPQAYNSPLHF.

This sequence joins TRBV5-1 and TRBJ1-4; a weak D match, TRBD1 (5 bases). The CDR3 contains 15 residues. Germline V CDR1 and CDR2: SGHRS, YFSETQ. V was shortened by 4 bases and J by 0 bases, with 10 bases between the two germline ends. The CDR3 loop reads CASSPGHTTNEKLFF. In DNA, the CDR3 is TGCGCCAGCAGCCCAGGACACACAACTAATGAAAAACTGTTTTTT.

In nucleotides, the CDR3 is TGTGCTAGTGGTTTTACGGGCGGGGGTACGCAGTATTTT. It is translated as CASGFTGGGTQYF. The chain employs TRBV12-5 and TRBJ2-3; 7 bases fit TRBD2. V lost 3 bases to trimming and J lost 8 bases; unmatched junction nucleotides: 5. Per the germline V gene, CDR1 is LGHNT and CDR2 is FRNRAP. This CDR3 is built from 13 residues.

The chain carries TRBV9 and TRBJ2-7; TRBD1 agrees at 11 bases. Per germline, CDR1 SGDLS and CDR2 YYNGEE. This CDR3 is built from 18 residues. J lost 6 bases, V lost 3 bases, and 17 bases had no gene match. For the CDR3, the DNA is TGTGCCAGCAGCGCCGGACAGGGGGCTAGCGGGCCAGCGGGCGAGCAGTACTTC. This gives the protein CASSAGQGASGPAGEQYF.

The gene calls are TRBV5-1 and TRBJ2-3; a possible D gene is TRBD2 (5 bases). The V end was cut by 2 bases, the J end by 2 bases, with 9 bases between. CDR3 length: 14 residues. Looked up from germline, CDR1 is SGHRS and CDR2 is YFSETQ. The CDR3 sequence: CASSFGLITDTQYF. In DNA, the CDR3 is TGCGCCAGCAGCTTTGGACTCATCACAGATACGCAGTATTTT.

Written as DNA, the CDR3 is TGTGCCAGCAGGGTACAGAACACTGAAGCTTTCTTT. Translation: CASRVQNTEAFF. The chain combines TRBV2 with TRBJ1-1; D gene uncertain. The CDR3 loop spans 12 amino acids. The germline V and J ends were trimmed by 6 bases and 1 base, with 6 bases remaining between them. Per the germline V gene, CDR1 is SNHLY and CDR2 is FYNNEI.

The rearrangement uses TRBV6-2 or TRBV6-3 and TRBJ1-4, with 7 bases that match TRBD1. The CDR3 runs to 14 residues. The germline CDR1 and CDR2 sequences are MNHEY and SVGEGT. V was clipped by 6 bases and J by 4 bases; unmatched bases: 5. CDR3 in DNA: TGTGCCAGCAGCTCCGGGACAGATAATGAAAAACTGTTTTTT. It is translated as CASSSGTDNEKLFF.

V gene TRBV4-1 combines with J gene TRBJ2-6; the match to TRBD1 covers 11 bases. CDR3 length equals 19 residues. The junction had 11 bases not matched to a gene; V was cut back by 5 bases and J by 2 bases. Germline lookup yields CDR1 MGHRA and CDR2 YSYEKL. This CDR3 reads CASSAPPGQGGTGANVLTF. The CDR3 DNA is TGCGCCAGCAGCGCCCCCCCGGGACAGGGGGGAACTGGGGCCAACGTCCTGACTTTC.

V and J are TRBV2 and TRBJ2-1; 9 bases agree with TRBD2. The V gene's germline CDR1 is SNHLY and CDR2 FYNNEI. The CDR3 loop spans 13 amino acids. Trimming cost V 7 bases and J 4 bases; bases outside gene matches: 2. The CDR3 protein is CASTTSGYNEQFF. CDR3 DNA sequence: TGTGCCAGCACTACTAGCGGGTACAATGAGCAGTTCTTC.

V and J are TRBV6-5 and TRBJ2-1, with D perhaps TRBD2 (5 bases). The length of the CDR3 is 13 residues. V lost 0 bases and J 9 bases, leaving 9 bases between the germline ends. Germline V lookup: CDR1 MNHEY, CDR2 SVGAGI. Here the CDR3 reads CASSYSLGLEQFF. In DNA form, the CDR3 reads TGTGCCAGCAGTTACTCGCTAGGACTTGAGCAGTTCTTC.

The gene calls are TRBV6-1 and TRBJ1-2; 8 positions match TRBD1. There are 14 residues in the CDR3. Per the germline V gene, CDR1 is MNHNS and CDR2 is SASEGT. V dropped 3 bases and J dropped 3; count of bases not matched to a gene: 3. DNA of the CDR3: TGTGCCAGCAGTGAGGACAGGGCTTACTATGGCTACACCTTC. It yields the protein CASSEDRAYYGYTF.

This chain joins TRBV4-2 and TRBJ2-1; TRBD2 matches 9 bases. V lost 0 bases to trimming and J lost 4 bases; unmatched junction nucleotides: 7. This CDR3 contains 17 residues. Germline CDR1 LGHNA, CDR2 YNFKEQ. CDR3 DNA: TGTGCCAGCAGCCAAGAATCTCGGGCGGGAGGGTACAATGAGCAGTTCTTC. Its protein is CASSQESRAGGYNEQFF.

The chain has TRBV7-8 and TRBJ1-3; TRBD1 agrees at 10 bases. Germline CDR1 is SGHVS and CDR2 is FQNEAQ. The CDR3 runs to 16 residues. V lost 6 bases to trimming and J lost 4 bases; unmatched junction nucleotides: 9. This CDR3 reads CASSTTGGISGNTIYF. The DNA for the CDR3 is TGTGCCAGCAGTACGACAGGGGGCATATCCGGAAACACCATATATTTT.